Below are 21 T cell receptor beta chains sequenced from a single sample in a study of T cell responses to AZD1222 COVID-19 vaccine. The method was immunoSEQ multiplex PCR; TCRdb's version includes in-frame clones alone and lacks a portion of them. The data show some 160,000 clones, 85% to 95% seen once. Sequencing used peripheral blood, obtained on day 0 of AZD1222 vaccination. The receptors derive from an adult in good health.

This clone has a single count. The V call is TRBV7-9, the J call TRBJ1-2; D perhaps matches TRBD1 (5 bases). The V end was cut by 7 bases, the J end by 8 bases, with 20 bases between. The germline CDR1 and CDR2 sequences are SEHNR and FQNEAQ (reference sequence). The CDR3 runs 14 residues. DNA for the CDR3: TGTGCCAGCACCCAATTCGAGGGGATCTCAGGCTACACCTTC. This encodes CASTQFEGISGYTF.

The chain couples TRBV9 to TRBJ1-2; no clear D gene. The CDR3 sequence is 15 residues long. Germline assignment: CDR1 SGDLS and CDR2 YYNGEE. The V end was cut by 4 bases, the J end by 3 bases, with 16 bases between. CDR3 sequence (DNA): TGTGCCAGCAGCTCTAGCCCGGACGTGGACTATGGCTACACCTTC. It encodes CASSSSPDVDYGYTF.

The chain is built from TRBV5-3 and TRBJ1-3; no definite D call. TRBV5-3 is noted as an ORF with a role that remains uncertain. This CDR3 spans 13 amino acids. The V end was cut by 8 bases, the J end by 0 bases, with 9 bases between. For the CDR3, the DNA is TGTGCCAGCAAGGGTAGCTCTGGAAACACCATATATTTT. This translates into CASKGSSGNTIYF.

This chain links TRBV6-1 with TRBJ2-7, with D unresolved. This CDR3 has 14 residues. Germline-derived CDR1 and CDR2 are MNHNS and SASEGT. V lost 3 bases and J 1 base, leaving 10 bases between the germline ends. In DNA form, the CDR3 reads TGTGCCAGCAGTGATCCGGCAGCATCCTACGAGCAGTACTTC. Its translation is CASSDPAASYEQYF.

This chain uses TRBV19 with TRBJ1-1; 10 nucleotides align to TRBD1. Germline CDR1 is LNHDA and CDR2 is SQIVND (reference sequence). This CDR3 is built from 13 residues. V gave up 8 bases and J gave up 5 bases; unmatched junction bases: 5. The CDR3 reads CASLDRGDTEAFF. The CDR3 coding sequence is TGTGCCAGTTTGGACAGGGGGGATACTGAAGCTTTCTTT.

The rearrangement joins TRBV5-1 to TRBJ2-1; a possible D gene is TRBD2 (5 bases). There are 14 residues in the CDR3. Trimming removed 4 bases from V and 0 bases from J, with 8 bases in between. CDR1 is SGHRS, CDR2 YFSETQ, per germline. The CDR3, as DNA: TGCGCCAGCAGCAGAAGCGGCTCCTACAATGAGCAGTTCTTC. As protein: CASSRSGSYNEQFF.

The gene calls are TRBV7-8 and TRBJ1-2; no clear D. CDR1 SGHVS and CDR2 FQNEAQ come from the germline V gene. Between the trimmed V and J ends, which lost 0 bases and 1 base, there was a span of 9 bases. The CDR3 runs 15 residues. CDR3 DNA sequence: TGTGCCAGCAGCTTAGCGCGGGTAGTTAACTATGGCTACACCTTC. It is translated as CASSLARVVNYGYTF. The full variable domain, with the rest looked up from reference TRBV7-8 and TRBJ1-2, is GAGVSQSPRYKVAKRGQDVALRCDPISGHVSLFWYQQALGQGPEFLTYFQNEAQLDKSGLPSDRFFAERPEGSVSTLKIQRTQQEDSAVYLCASSLARVVNYGYTFGSGTRLTVV.

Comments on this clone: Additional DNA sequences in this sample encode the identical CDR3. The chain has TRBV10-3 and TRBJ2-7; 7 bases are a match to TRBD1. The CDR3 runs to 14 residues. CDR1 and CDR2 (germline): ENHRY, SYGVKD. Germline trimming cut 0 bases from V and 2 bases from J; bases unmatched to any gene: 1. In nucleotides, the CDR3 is TGTGCCATCAGTGAGTCCACAGGGGCCTACGAGCAGTACTTC. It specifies CAISESTGAYEQYF.

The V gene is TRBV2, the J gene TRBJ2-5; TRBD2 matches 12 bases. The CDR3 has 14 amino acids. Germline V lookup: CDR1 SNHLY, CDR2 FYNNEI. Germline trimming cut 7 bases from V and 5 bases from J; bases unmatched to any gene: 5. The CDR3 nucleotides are TGTGCCAGCAAGACTAGCGGGGGAGGCGAGACCCAGTACTTC. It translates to CASKTSGGGETQYF.

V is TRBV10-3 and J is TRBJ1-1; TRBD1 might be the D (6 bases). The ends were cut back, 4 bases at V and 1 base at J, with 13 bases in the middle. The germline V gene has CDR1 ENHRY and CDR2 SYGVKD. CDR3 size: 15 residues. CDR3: CAISASRDTNTEAFF. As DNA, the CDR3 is TGTGCCATCAGTGCATCCAGGGACACGAACACTGAAGCTTTCTTT.

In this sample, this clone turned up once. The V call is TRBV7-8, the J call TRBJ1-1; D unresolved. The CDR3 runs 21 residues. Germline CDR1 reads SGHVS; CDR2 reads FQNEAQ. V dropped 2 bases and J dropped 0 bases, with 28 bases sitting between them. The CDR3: CASSLKDGRIRGRGMNTEAFF. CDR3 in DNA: TGTGCCAGCAGCTTAAAAGATGGGAGAATACGGGGTCGGGGAATGAACACTGAAGCTTTCTTT.

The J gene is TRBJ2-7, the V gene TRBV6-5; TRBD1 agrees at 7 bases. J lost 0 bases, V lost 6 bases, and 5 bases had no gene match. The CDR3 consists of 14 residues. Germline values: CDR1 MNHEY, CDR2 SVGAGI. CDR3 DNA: TGTGCCAGCAGCCTCGGACAGGACTCCTACGAGCAGTACTTC. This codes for CASSLGQDSYEQYF.

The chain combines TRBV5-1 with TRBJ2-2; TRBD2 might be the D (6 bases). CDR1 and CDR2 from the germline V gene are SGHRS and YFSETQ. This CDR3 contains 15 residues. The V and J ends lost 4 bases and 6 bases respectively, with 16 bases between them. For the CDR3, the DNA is TGCGCCAGCAGCAGCGGGTCAGGGCGCGCCGGGGAGCTGTTTTTT. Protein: CASSSGSGRAGELFF.

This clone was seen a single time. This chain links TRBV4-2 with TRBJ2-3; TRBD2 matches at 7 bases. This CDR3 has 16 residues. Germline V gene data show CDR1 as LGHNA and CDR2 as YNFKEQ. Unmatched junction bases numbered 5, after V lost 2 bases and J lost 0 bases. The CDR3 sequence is CASSQQERGSTDTQYF. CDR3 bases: TGTGCCAGCAGCCAACAAGAGCGGGGAAGCACAGATACGCAGTATTTT.

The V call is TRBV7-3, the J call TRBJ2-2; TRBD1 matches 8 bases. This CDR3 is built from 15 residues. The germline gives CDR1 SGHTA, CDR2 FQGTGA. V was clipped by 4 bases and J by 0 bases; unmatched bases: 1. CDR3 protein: CASSWTGTNTGELFF. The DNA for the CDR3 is TGTGCCAGCAGCTGGACAGGGACGAACACCGGGGAGCTGTTTTTT. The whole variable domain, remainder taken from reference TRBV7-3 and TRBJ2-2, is GAGVSQTPSNKVTEKGKYVELRCDPISGHTALYWYRQSLGQGPEFLIYFQGTGAADDSGLPNDRFFAVRPEGSVSTLKIQRTERGDSAVYLCASSWTGTNTGELFFGEGSRLTVL.

The CDR3 DNA reads TGTGCCAGCAGTACACAGGGAAACACCATATATTTT. It specifies CASSTQGNTIYF. V and J are TRBV2 and TRBJ1-3; no clear D gene. V shed 5 bases and J shed 4 bases, with 6 bases lying between them. The CDR3 extends over 12 amino acids. Looked up from germline, CDR1 is SNHLY and CDR2 is FYNNEI. The variable domain in full, with the rest retrieved from reference TRBV2 and TRBJ1-3, is EPEVTQTPSHQVTQMGQEVILRCVPISNHLYFYWYRQILGQKVEFLVSFYNNEISEKSEIFDDQFSVERPDGSNFTLKIRSTKLEDSAMYFCASSTQGNTIYFGEGSWLTVV.

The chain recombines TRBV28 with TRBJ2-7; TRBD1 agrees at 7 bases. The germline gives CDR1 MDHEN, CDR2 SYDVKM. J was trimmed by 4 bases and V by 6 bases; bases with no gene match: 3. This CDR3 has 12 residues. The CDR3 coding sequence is TGTGCCAGCAGCTCGGGACAGTACGAGCAGTACTTC. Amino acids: CASSSGQYEQYF.

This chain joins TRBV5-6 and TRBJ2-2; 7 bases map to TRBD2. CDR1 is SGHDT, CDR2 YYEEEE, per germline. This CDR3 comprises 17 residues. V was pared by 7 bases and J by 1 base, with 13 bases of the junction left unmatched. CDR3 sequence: CASRTIGEGQNTGELFF. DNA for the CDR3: TGTGCCAGCCGTACAATAGGGGAGGGCCAGAACACCGGGGAGCTGTTTTTT.

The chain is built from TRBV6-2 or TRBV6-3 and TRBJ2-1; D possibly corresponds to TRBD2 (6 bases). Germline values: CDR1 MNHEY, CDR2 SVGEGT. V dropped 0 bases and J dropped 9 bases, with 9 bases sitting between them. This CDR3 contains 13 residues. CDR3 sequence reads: CASSYSRRVEQFF. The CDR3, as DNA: TGTGCCAGCAGTTACTCGAGGAGGGTTGAGCAGTTCTTC.

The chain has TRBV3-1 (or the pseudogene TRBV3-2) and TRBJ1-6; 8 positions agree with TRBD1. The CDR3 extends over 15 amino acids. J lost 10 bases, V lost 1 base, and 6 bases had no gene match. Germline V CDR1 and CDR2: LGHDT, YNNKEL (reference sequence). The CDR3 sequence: CASSQVAGGASPLHF. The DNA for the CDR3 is TGTGCCAGCAGCCAAGTTGCAGGGGGCGCATCACCCCTCCACTTT.

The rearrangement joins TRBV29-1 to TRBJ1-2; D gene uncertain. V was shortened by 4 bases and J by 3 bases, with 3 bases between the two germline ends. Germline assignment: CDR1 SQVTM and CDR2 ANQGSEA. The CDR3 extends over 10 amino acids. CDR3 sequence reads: CSVADYGYTF. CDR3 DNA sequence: TGCAGCGTTGCCGACTATGGCTACACCTTC.